This TCR beta chain was retrieved from a study of T cells in narcolepsy. Sequencing was performed with immunoSEQ multiplex PCR; in TCRdb, only in-frame clones are kept and a portion is missing. This table holds about 33,000 clones, around 80% found once. V was pared by 4 bases and J by 10 bases, with 4 bases of the junction left unmatched. Germline values: CDR1 SGHDT, CDR2 YYEEEE. This CDR3 has 13 amino acids. The TCR was taken from a human donor with narcolepsy. Source material: CD45RA- memory CD4+ T cells from PBMCs. The rearrangement joins TRBV5-6 to TRBJ2-4; 11 nucleotides match TRBD2. The CDR3 DNA reads as TGTGCCAGCAGCGTAGCGGGGGGGCCAATTCAGTACTTC. This codes for CASSVAGGPIQYF.